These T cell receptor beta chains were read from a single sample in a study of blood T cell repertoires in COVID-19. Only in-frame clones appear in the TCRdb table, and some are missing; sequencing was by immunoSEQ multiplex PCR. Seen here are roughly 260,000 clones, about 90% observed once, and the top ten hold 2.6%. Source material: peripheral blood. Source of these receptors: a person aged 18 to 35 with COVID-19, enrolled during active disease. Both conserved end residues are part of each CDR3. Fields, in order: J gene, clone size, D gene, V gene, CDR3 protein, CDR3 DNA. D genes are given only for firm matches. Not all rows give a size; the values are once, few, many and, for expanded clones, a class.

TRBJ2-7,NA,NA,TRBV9,CASSVGEGRTYEQYF,TGTGCCAGCAGCGTAGGTGAAGGGAGGACCTACGAGCAGTACTTC
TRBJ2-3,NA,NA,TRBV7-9,CASSAGQLGDTQYF,TGTGCCAGCAGCGCAGGACAGCTTGGAGATACGCAGTATTTT
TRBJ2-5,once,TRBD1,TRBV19,CASSSGQGSETQYF,TGTGCCAGTAGTAGCGGACAGGGGTCGGAGACCCAGTACTTC
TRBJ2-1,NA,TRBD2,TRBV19,CASSLSSGTSGSEQFF,TGTGCCAGTAGCCTATCCTCCGGGACTAGCGGGTCAGAGCAGTTCTTC
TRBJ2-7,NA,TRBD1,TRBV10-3,CAISWDRGSYEQYF,TGTGCCATCAGTTGGGACAGGGGATCCTACGAGCAGTACTTC
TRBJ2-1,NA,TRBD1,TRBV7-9,CASSSQGLYRNEQFF,TGTGCCAGCAGCTCACAGGGGCTTTATCGCAATGAGCAGTTCTTC
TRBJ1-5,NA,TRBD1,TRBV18,CASSLDRVGNQPQHF,TGTGCCAGCTCCCTGGACAGGGTTGGCAATCAGCCCCAGCATTTT
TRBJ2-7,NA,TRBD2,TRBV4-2,CASSLGDYYEQYF,TGTGCCAGCAGCCTGGGGGACTACTACGAGCAGTACTTC
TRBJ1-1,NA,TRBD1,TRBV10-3,CAISAGQGTNTEAFF,TGTGCCATCAGTGCAGGACAGGGGACGAACACTGAAGCTTTCTTT
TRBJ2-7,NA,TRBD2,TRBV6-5,CASRTSGAEQYF,TGTGCCAGCCGGACTAGCGGGGCCGAGCAGTACTTC
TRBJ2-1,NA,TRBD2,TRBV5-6,CASSSLAGGKGDYNEQFF,TGTGCCAGCAGCTCCCTAGCGGGAGGGAAAGGGGACTACAATGAGCAGTTCTTC
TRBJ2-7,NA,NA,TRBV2,CASSGAPGKYF,TGTGCCAGCAGCGGAGCTCCCGGGAAGTACTTC